Below, 30 T cell receptor beta chains from the same sample are listed, as sequenced in a study of cytomegalovirus exposure and HLA in healthy donors. Use of 60 Vbeta and 13 Jbeta primers characterized the PCR. Measured with immunoSEQ multiplex PCR; TCRdb has only the in-frame clones, and not every one. The sample consists of some 130,000 clones, just over 70% of them appearing once. The sample was PBMCs. The receptors here all came from a woman aged 55-69 years in good health and CMV-seropositive.

V is TRBV6-5 and J is TRBJ1-6, with 7 bases identical to TRBD1. This CDR3 has 14 amino acids. In germline, CDR1 is MNHEY, CDR2 SVGAGI. V shed 5 bases and J 7 bases; nucleotides not matched to a gene: 5. CDR3 nucleotide sequence: TGTGCCAGCAGTGCCGGGACAGACAATTCACCCCTCCACTTT. Amino acids: CASSAGTDNSPLHF.

The rearrangement links TRBV2 to TRBJ1-5; D ambiguous. This CDR3 has 12 amino acids. The V gene lost 6 bases and the J gene lost 3 bases, with 6 bases spanning the gap. Germline CDR1 is SNHLY and CDR2 is FYNNEI. CDR3 nucleotide sequence: TGTGCCAGCAGGAGGGACAATCAGCCCCAGCATTTT. Translating gives CASRRDNQPQHF.

The V gene is TRBV7-9, the J gene TRBJ2-5; tentative D call: TRBD1 (5 bases). The CDR3 runs 13 residues. The germline V gene encodes CDR1 SEHNR and CDR2 FQNEAQ (reference sequence). Trimming took 1 base from V and 3 from J, leaving 6 bases between them. DNA for the CDR3: TGTGCCAGCAGCTTAGTAGGGGAAGAGACCCAGTACTTC. This codes for CASSLVGEETQYF.

The chain joins TRBV12-5 to TRBJ2-7; 8 bases are shared with TRBD1. The CDR3 contains 11 residues. The V gene's germline CDR1 is LGHNT and CDR2 FRNRAP. CDR3 sequence (DNA): TGTTCCGTACAGGGGGTAAACGAGCAGTACTTC. Protein: CSVQGVNEQYF.

The chain uses TRBV2 and TRBJ2-5; no clear D. The end of the DNA is better explained by TRBJ2-7, so the J call may be wrong. The CDR3 spans 11 residues. Germline loops: CDR1 SNHLY, CDR2 FYNNEI. The CDR3 reads CASTNAYEQYF. CDR3 sequence (DNA): TGTGCCAGCACCAACGCTTACGAGCAGTACTTC.

The V and J genes are TRBV5-1 and TRBJ2-3; 8 nucleotides match TRBD1. CDR1 is SGHRS, CDR2 YFSETQ, per germline. V shed 4 bases, J shed 7 bases, and the junction held 11 bases outside the gene matches. CDR3 size: 15 residues. Written as DNA, the CDR3 is TGCGCCAGCAGCGCCCACAGGGGGGCAACGAATACGCAGTATTTT. Its protein product is CASSAHRGATNTQYF.

The chain links TRBV5-8 to TRBJ1-2, with 7 bases aligning to TRBD1. Germline trimming cut 5 bases from V and 4 bases from J; bases unmatched to any gene: 11. The CDR3 totals 15 residues. CDR1 and CDR2 (germline): SGHTS, YDEGEE. The CDR3 sequence is CASSQRQGILYGYTF. DNA for the CDR3: TGTGCCAGCAGTCAACGACAGGGAATCCTCTATGGCTACACCTTC.

This clone was detected a few times. V gene TRBV10-1 combines with J gene TRBJ1-1; D is unresolved. V lost 3 bases and J lost 3, with 8 bases in between. The CDR3 contains 13 residues. Germline loops: CDR1 WNHNN, CDR2 SYGVQD (reference sequence). The CDR3 nucleotides are TGCGCCAGCAGTGACAGTTATGACACTGAAGCTTTCTTT. Translating it yields CASSDSYDTEAFF.

The chain carries TRBV2 and TRBJ1-5; no clear D gene. The V gene's germline CDR1 is SNHLY and CDR2 FYNNEI. V lost 6 bases to trimming and J lost 2 bases, with 14 bases between them. The CDR3 sequence is 15 residues long. The CDR3 sequence: CASRWVGSGNQPQHF. The CDR3 DNA follows: TGTGCCAGCAGGTGGGTCGGAAGCGGCAATCAGCCCCAGCATTTT.

The chain has TRBV6-1 and TRBJ1-1; D is perhaps TRBD1 (6 bases). Per germline, CDR1 MNHNS and CDR2 SASEGT. The CDR3 has 14 residues. V lost 7 bases to trimming and J lost 4 bases, with 16 bases between them. The CDR3 DNA reads TGTGCCAGCACCGCCGGGGGGGGCGGCACTGAAGCTTTCTTT. It codes for CASTAGGGGTEAFF.

The CDR3 reads CASSQGGNQPQHF. CDR3 in DNA: TGTGCCAGCAGTCAGGGAGGAAATCAGCCCCAGCATTTT. The chain combines TRBV7-2 with TRBJ1-5; the D gene is possibly TRBD1 (5 bases). The CDR3 is made up of 13 amino acids. Germline V gene sequence: CDR1 SGHTA, CDR2 FQGNSA. The ends were cut back, 6 bases at V and 4 bases at J, with 10 bases in the middle.

This clone was picked up one time. The genes are TRBV15 and TRBJ2-7; 7 nucleotides agree with TRBD1. V shed 6 bases and J 3 bases; nucleotides not matched to a gene: 2. The CDR3 totals 12 residues. Germline values: CDR1 LNHNV, CDR2 YYDKDF (reference sequence). Here the CDR3 DNA reads TGTGCCACCAGAGGGGGCCTCTACGAGCAGTACTTC. It is translated as CATRGGLYEQYF.

This clone was found a few times. The chain carries TRBV5-4 and TRBJ2-2, with a tentative D call TRBD2 (5 bases). Deletions cut 4 bases from V and 7 bases from J, with 11 bases between. CDR1 is SGHNT and CDR2 is YYREEE in the germline V gene (reference sequence). The CDR3 extends over 13 amino acids. The CDR3 is CASSTWTGGELFF. The CDR3 DNA reads TGTGCCAGCAGCACTTGGACTGGCGGGGAGCTGTTTTTT. Based on the CDR3 plus reference TRBV5-4 and TRBJ2-2, the full variable domain is ETGVTQSPTHLIKTRGQQVTLRCSSQSGHNTVSWYQQALGQGPQFIFQYYREEENGRGNFPPRFSGLQFPNYSSELNVNALELDDSALYLCASSTWTGGELFFGEGSRLTVL.

The V gene is TRBV5-1, the J gene TRBJ1-1; the D gene is possibly TRBD1 (6 bases). This CDR3 comprises 16 residues. V gave up 0 bases and J gave up 6 bases, with 18 bases separating them. Germline V CDR1 and CDR2: SGHRS, YFSETQ. For the CDR3, the DNA is TGCGCCAGCAGCTTGGGGGACGGGGGAGGGACATCTGAAGCTTTCTTT. It codes for CASSLGDGGGTSEAFF.

This sequence joins TRBV7-2 and TRBJ2-1; 10 positions match TRBD2. This CDR3 spans 16 amino acids. Germline V gives CDR1 SGHTA, CDR2 FQGNSA. V lost 5 bases and J lost 4; bases outside the gene matches: 8. Here the CDR3 DNA reads TGTGCCAGCAGCCAAATAGCGGGGGGCGTGTACAATGAGCAGTTCTTC. Amino acids: CASSQIAGGVYNEQFF.

The chain recombines TRBV4-2 with TRBJ2-3; 8 bases agree with TRBD2. This CDR3 has 14 residues. Trimming at V came to 4 bases and at J to 4 bases, leaving 4 bases not matched to a gene. Germline V lookup: CDR1 LGHNA, CDR2 YNFKEQ. The CDR3 nucleotides read TGTGCCAGCAGCCCGGGGGGGCCAGCAGATACGCAGTATTTT. This gives the protein CASSPGGPADTQYF.

The V and J genes are TRBV6-6 and TRBJ1-5; D may be TRBD1 (6 bases). The length of the CDR3 is 16 residues. Germline V gene lookup returns CDR1 MNHNY and CDR2 SVGAGI (reference sequence). Trimming stripped 6 bases from V and 0 bases from J, with 15 bases between. Here the CDR3 reads CASRPLQGGSNQPQHF. The CDR3 bases are TGTGCCAGCAGACCCTTACAGGGCGGTAGCAATCAGCCCCAGCATTTT.

On this clone: In the same sample, other DNA sequences code for this CDR3. This chain uses TRBV11-2 with TRBJ2-7; D not certain. Germline V CDR1 and CDR2: SGHAT, FQNNGV. The V end was cut by 1 base, the J end by 4 bases, with 2 bases between. The CDR3 extends over 11 amino acids. CDR3 in DNA: TGTGCCAGCAGCTTAGCTTACGAGCAGTACTTC. This translates into CASSLAYEQYF. Full variable domain (missing parts from reference TRBV11-2 and TRBJ2-7): EAGVAQSPRYKIIEKRQSVAFWCNPISGHATLYWYQQILGQGPKLLIQFQNNGVVDDSQLPKDRFSAERLKGVDSTLKIQPAKLEDSAVYLCASSLAYEQYFGPGTRLTVT.

The chain joins TRBV10-3 to TRBJ2-1; 12 bases map to TRBD2. CDR1 ENHRY and CDR2 SYGVKD come from the germline V gene. With 5 bases clipped from V and 2 bases from J, the junction kept 1 base outside the gene matches. This CDR3 is built from 15 residues. CDR3 coding DNA: TGTGCCATCAGTTCTAGCGGGGGGGCCTACAATGAGCAGTTCTTC. It is translated as CAISSSGGAYNEQFF.

This clone showed up just once. The V gene is TRBV20-1, the J gene TRBJ2-3, with D unresolved. Trimming took 3 bases from V and 6 from J, leaving 7 bases between them. Germline CDR1 reads DFQATT; CDR2 reads SNEGSKA (reference sequence). The CDR3 contains 11 residues. The CDR3: CSASLEDTQYF. CDR3 nucleotide sequence: TGCAGTGCTAGCCTGGAGGATACGCAGTATTTT.

This clone was counted a few times. The gene calls are TRBV5-1 and TRBJ1-4, with D maybe TRBD1 (6 bases). V lost 4 bases and J lost 5, with 24 bases in between. The CDR3 runs 18 residues. Germline V gives CDR1 SGHRS, CDR2 YFSETQ. CDR3 sequence reads: CASSGLGGHRNPNEKLFF. The CDR3 bases are TGCGCCAGCAGCGGACTAGGGGGACACCGCAACCCAAATGAAAAACTGTTTTTT.

The chain is built from TRBV27 and TRBJ2-7; TRBD1 might be the D (6 bases). The V end lost 6 bases, the J end lost 1 base, and 13 bases lay between the germline ends. The CDR3 length is 14 residues. CDR1 is MNHEY, CDR2 SMNVEV, per germline (reference sequence). Here the CDR3 reads CASRLGGPSYEQYF. CDR3 nucleotide sequence: TGTGCCAGCAGACTAGGGGGTCCTTCCTACGAGCAGTACTTC.

This sequence joins TRBV6-6 and TRBJ2-1; D unresolved. CDR1 and CDR2 from the germline V gene are MNHNY and SVGAGI (reference sequence). The CDR3 covers 16 residues. V was cut by 2 bases and J by 3 bases, with 14 bases left in between. CDR3 protein: CASSYLRPADYNEQFF. CDR3 DNA: TGTGCCAGCAGTTACCTCCGACCCGCGGACTACAATGAGCAGTTCTTC.

The J gene is TRBJ2-1, the V gene TRBV6-6, with D maybe TRBD2 (5 bases). Germline V CDR1 and CDR2: MNHNY, SVGAGI (reference sequence). The CDR3 sequence is 13 residues long. V was cut by 5 bases and J by 12 bases, with 17 bases left in between. DNA for the CDR3: TGTGCCAGCAGTCCCCAAGGACTTCTCGGGCAGTTCTTC. It yields the protein CASSPQGLLGQFF.

CDR3 bases: TGTGCCAGCAGCCCCGAGGCAGGGCCCAATCAGCCCCAGCATTTT. It encodes CASSPEAGPNQPQHF. V and J are TRBV5-4 and TRBJ1-5; TRBD1 is a possible D gene (5 bases). V gave up 4 bases and J gave up 3 bases, with 14 bases separating them. Germline values: CDR1 SGHNT, CDR2 YYREEE (reference sequence). The CDR3 covers 15 residues. The full variable domain, in which reference TRBV5-4 and TRBJ1-5 provide the parts outside the CDR3, is ETGVTQSPTHLIKTRGQQVTLRCSSQSGHNTVSWYQQALGQGPQFIFQYYREEENGRGNFPPRFSGLQFPNYSSELNVNALELDDSALYLCASSPEAGPNQPQHFGDGTRLSIL.

A word on this clone: The germline gene is not matched at one end of the junction; a read error may be the cause. The chain is built from TRBV7-9 and TRBJ1-1; possibly TRBD1 for D (5 bases). The germline CDR1 and CDR2 sequences are SEHNR and FQNEAQ (reference sequence). The CDR3 has 12 residues. This CDR3 reads CSSSLDVGRAFF. For the CDR3, the DNA is TGTTCCAGCAGCTTAGATGTGGGGCGAGCTTTCTTT.

This clone was observed a single time. This chain connects TRBV27 to TRBJ2-7; TRBD1 agrees at 7 bases. This CDR3 is built from 15 residues. CDR1 MNHEY and CDR2 SMNVEV come from the germline V gene (reference sequence). V was clipped by 1 base and J by 2 bases; unmatched bases: 5. The CDR3 spells CASSLWAGGTYEQYF. As DNA, the CDR3 is TGTGCCAGCAGTTTATGGGCAGGGGGAACCTACGAGCAGTACTTC.

This clone was counted a few times. The V and J genes are TRBV2 and TRBJ2-7; D uncertain. CDR1 is SNHLY, CDR2 FYNNEI, per germline. The CDR3 spans 11 residues. V lost 11 bases and J lost 6, with 14 bases in between. CDR3 sequence: CARREVGEQYF. CDR3 DNA sequence: TGTGCCCGCCGCGAGGTGGGCGAGCAGTACTTC.

The DNA of the CDR3 is TGTGCCAGCAGCGTTGCCCCCCTAGTTGGATTCTACGAGCAGTACTTC. Translating gives CASSVAPLVGFYEQYF. The chain has TRBV9 and TRBJ2-7, with no clear D. Looked up from germline, CDR1 is SGDLS and CDR2 is YYNGEE. CDR3 length: 16 residues. V was cut by 2 bases and J by 3 bases, with 18 bases left in between. Using reference TRBV9 and TRBJ2-7 for the parts outside the CDR3, the full variable domain is DSGVTQTPKHLITATGQRVTLRCSPRSGDLSVYWYQQSLDQGLQFLIQYYNGEERAKGNILERFSAQQFPDLHSELNLSSLELGDSALYFCASSVAPLVGFYEQYFGPGTRLTVT.

The V call is TRBV19, the J call TRBJ2-7; D may be TRBD1 (6 bases). Trimming stripped 6 bases from V and 4 bases from J, with 25 bases between. This CDR3 contains 17 residues. Germline V CDR1 and CDR2: LNHDA, SQIVND (reference sequence). CDR3 in DNA: TGTGCCAGTAGCCGTACACGGGACACCGTTTTTCGATACGAGCAGTACTTC. Amino acids: CASSRTRDTVFRYEQYF.